This T cell receptor beta chain comes out of a study of T-cell memory formation after mild COVID-19. Study summary: Among the donors, TCR clusters were largely specific to each donor.

Overall study results and limits: Within pre-infection memory, some responding clones were found, suggesting cross-reactive memory joined.

As concerns this clonotype: Its antigen is not known.

There are 14 residues in the CDR3. The ends were cut back, 5 bases at V and 8 bases at J, with 18 bases in the middle. The germline gives CDR1 SGHTA, CDR2 FQGNSA. From the 5' RACE reads, TCRdb called clonotypes with MiXCR, one entry per CDR3 protein. The sample contains approximately 300,000 distinct CDR3 sequences, 8% to 9% of which appear only once. The sample taken for sequencing was PBMCs or a T cell subset sorted from them (not recorded which). The receptor comes from a man younger than 30 who had mild COVID-19 (a few samples of this study predate the infection). Cell type and time point are not known. The chain uses TRBV7-2 and TRBJ1-2; D unresolved. The CDR3 protein is CASSPPFSMGGYTF. The DNA for the CDR3 is TGTGCCAGCAGCCCACCGTTTTCTATGGGAGGCTACACCTTC.